The 21 T cell receptor delta chains below were found in one sample sequenced in a study of γδ T cells in repeated Plasmodium falciparum infection. Flow sorting of PBMC yielded separate Vgamma9/Vdelta2+ and Vdelta2-negative gammadelta T cell populations for bulk repertoire analysis. With CATT, TCRdb re-called clones from the multiplex PCR reads. The sample lists 75,000 to 95,000 delta-chain clones, 0.98% occurring once. Sequenced sample: gamma-delta T cells from blood. These receptors were taken from a pool of human donors (malaria-infected and uninfected, not separated).

This clone was seen only a few times. TCRdb's listed protein matches a much larger clone and diverges from this DNA's translation at residue 14, likely through a read error; the protein shown comes from the DNA. The chain is built from TRDV2 and TRDJ1, with 7 bases fitting TRDD3. The J gene is absent in TCRdb and was assigned here via DNA matching to germline. Germline-derived CDR1 and CDR2 are GEAIGNYY and EKD. The CDR3 covers 18 residues. The CDR3 spells CACEPLSTGVGYTEKLIF. CDR3 DNA: TGTGCCTGTGAGCCCCTCTCTACTGGGGTCGGGTACACCGAAAAACTCATCTTT.

In the case of this clone: This sequence is one base from a far larger clone and is likely a read error. Other DNA variants within this sample encode the same CDR3. Called V gene: TRDV2; the J gene was not called; the table's D call, TRDD3, has no DNA check behind it. Germline V lookup: CDR1 GEAIGNYY, CDR2 EKD. This CDR3 contains 15 residues. CDR3 region: CACDTISSVGDKLIF. The DNA for the CDR3 is TGTGCCTGTGACACGATATCCTCTGTGGGCGATAAGCTCATCTTT.

This clone was observed at least ten times. V is TRDV1 and J is TRDJ1; TRDD3 agrees at 10 bases. Germline V gene sequence: CDR1 TSWWSYY, CDR2 QGS. The V segment lost 4 bases and the J segment 0 bases; nucleotides outside the gene matches: 23. CDR3 length: 22 amino acids. The CDR3 DNA sequence: TGTGCTCTTGGGGGATGCCTGACCTACGGGGGATACGCGCCTACATACACCGATAAACTCATCTTT. Translated, it gives CALGGCLTYGGYAPTYTDKLIF.

This clone was counted between two and nine times. The protein in TCRdb stems from a much larger clone and differs at residue 22 from this DNA's translation, likely a read error; here the protein is translated from the DNA. For the V gene the call is TRDV2; the J gene has no call; the D call of TRDD3 is as the table states it, not checked on the DNA. CDR1 is GEAIGNYY, CDR2 EKD, per germline. The CDR3 is 24 residues long. The CDR3 region is CACDTVRPSPSPNWGMGYTDKPIF. CDR3 in DNA: TGTGCCTGTGACACCGTTCGTCCCTCCCCTAGCCCAAACTGGGGGATGGGGTACACCGATAAACCCATCTTT.

In the case of this clone: A far larger clone is one base from this, pointing to a likely read error. This specimen includes other DNA sequences encoding the same CDR3. The V and J genes are TRDV2 and TRDJ1, with 8 bases that match TRDD3. TCRdb records no J gene; here it was assigned by comparing the DNA to germline. The V segment lost 1 base and the J segment 2 bases; nucleotides outside the gene matches: 17. The germline V gene has CDR1 GEAIGNYY and CDR2 EKD. This CDR3 has 19 residues. The CDR3 sequence is CACDTPWTGGPHPTDKLIF. CDR3 DNA: TGTGCCTGTGACACTCCTTGGACTGGGGGCCCCCACCCTACCGATAAACTCATCTTT.

Worth noting for this clone: The protein recorded in TCRdb matches a much larger clone and deviates from this DNA's translation at residue 11, suggesting a read error; the protein here is obtained by translating the DNA. The genes are TRDV2 and TRDJ3; 10 bases agree with TRDD3. TCRdb supplies no J gene; here it was assigned by aligning the nucleotide sequence to germline. The V segment lost 3 bases and the J segment 0 bases; nucleotides outside the gene matches: 10. Germline assignment: CDR1 GEAIGNYY and CDR2 EKD. This CDR3 has 20 residues. The CDR3 loop reads CACDATGGSACSWDTRQMFF. Here the CDR3 DNA reads TGTGCCTGTGACGCGACTGGGGGATCAGCTTGCTCCTGGGACACCCGACAGATGTTTTTC.

This clone was seen only a few times. For this DNA, TCRdb reports the protein of a much larger clone, which diverges at residue 8, most likely from a read error; the protein presented here is translated directly from the DNA. The chain has TRDV1 and TRDJ1, with D perhaps given as TRDD2 or TRDD3 (7 bases each). In germline, CDR1 is TSWWSYY, CDR2 QGS. The length of the CDR3 is 19 residues. V was cut by 4 bases and J by 0 bases, with 24 bases left in between. For the CDR3, the DNA is TGTGCTCTTGGGGCCCTTCCTCTGGAATGGGGGACGTACACCGATAAACTCATCTTT. Amino acids: CALGALPLEWGTYTDKLIF.

This clone was observed a few times. TCRdb pairs this DNA with a much larger clone's protein that differs at residue 23, likely a read error; the protein shown was translated from the DNA. The chain uses TRDV3 and TRDJ3; 7 bases fit TRDD3. Germline values: CDR1 TVYSNPD, CDR2 GDNSRS (reference sequence). This CDR3 is built from 26 residues. The CDR3 sequence: CAFNDLTLFETTDVGDSSWDTRKMFF. As DNA, the CDR3 is TGTGCCTTTAATGATCTAACCCTCTTCGAGACTACTGATGTGGGGGACAGCTCCTGGGACACCCGAAAGATGTTTTTC.

This clone has ten or more counts. With a far larger clone one base away, a read error is the likely cause. This sample also contains other DNA sequences that code for the same CDR3. The gene calls are TRDV2 and TRDJ1, with 7 bases aligning to TRDD3. Here the J gene was assigned by germline matching of the DNA, as TCRdb has none. This CDR3 has 16 residues. Germline V gene data show CDR1 as GEAIGNYY and CDR2 as EKD. The CDR3 loop is CACDTVSAGYSDKLIF. The CDR3 coding sequence is TGCGCCTGTGACACAGTTTCGGCGGGATACTCCGATAAACTCATCTTT.

This clone was recorded a few times. This probably arose from a read error, given a far larger clone one base away. The same CDR3 also results from other DNA sequences found in this sample. The rearrangement uses TRDV2 and TRDJ3; 9 nucleotides agree with TRDD3. In the absence of a J gene in TCRdb, the DNA was matched to germline to assign it here. Trimming at V came to 0 bases and at J to 0 bases, leaving 14 bases not matched to a gene. The CDR3 spans 22 residues. Germline CDR1 reads GEAIGNYY; CDR2 reads EKD. CDR3 residues: CACDTVDITGGQSSWDTRQMFF. In DNA form, the CDR3 reads TGTGCCTGTGACACCGTGGACATTACTGGGGGACAGAGCTCCTGGGACACCCGACAGATGTTTTTC.

Comment on this clone: The junction does not match germline at one end; this may be a read error. The rearrangement uses TRDV1 and TRDJ1; TRDD2 or TRDD3 may be the D gene (6 bases each). The J gene, left out of TCRdb, was set here by checking the DNA against germline. The length of the CDR3 is 17 residues. CDR1 is TSWWSYY, CDR2 QGS, per germline. CDR3 in amino acids: CSGERFLAPGVPAKLIF. The CDR3 DNA sequence: TGCTCTGGGGAACGGTTCCTAGCCCCTGGAGTCCCAGCGAAACTCATCTTT.

Turning to this clone: This is likely an artifact of a read error, given a far larger clone one base away. The sample has other DNA sequences that encode this CDR3 too. A V gene of TRDV2 was called, but no J gene was assigned; the table's D gene call, TRDD3, was not cross checked with the DNA. The CDR3 has 17 residues. Germline CDR1 reads GEAIGNYY; CDR2 reads EKD. CDR3 in amino acids: CACDTVGDNGLTAQLFF. The CDR3 DNA is TGTGCCTGTGACACGGTGGGGGATAACGGCTTGACAGCACAACTCTTCTTC.

With regard to this clone: TCRdb records a much larger clone's protein for this DNA, with a difference at residue 19 that likely arises from a read error; the protein given is the translation of the DNA. The chain carries TRDV2 and TRDJ1; 7 bases match TRDD3. CDR1 and CDR2 from the germline V gene are GEAIGNYY and EKD. The CDR3 covers 20 residues. The CDR3, as DNA: TGTGCCTGTGACACCGCCATCCTTACTGGGGAATTGGGTCGGACCGATAAACTCACCTTT. Translation gives CACDTAILTGELGRTDKLTF.

This clone showed up just a few times. TCRdb shows a much larger clone's protein in place of this DNA's translation, and the two differ at residue 5, likely through a read error; the protein shown is translated from the DNA. The chain uses TRDV2 and TRDJ1; D is undetermined. TCRdb lists no J gene, so it was determined here by aligning the DNA to germline. The CDR3 consists of 14 residues. The V end was cut by 3 bases, the J end by 4 bases, with 14 bases between. CDR1 GEAIGNYY and CDR2 EKD come from the germline V gene. Here the CDR3 reads CACDAAGLSDKLIF. CDR3 coding DNA: TGTGCCTGTGACGCCGCTGGCTTGAGCGATAAACTCATCTTT.

Remarks on this clone: A far larger clone is one nucleotide away, so this likely arose from a read error. Other DNA sequences within the sample encode an identical CDR3. The chain carries TRDV2 and TRDJ2, with a tentative D call TRDD3 (6 bases). TCRdb supplies no J gene; here it was assigned by aligning the nucleotide sequence to germline. In germline, CDR1 is GEAIGNYY, CDR2 EKD. This CDR3 is built from 18 residues. The CDR3 DNA follows: TGTGCCTGTGACACCGTACTGGGCGGAGTAGCTTTGACAGCGCAACTCTTCTTT. It encodes CACDTVLGGVALTAQLFF.

This clone has a count of ten or more. This may stem from a read error, because a much larger clone lies one nucleotide away. Other DNA sequences from this sample encode an identical CDR3 as well. The chain is built from TRDV1 and TRDJ1, with 7 bases matching TRDD3. Germline V gene data show CDR1 as TSWWSYY and CDR2 as QGS. The CDR3 runs 15 residues. V was clipped by 9 bases and J by 6 bases; unmatched bases: 16. The CDR3 spells CALGDVGERRNKLIF. The CDR3 bases are TGTGCTCTCGGTGATGTGGGGGAACGTCGGAATAAACTCATCTTT.

This clone was counted ten times or more. This clone may be a read error of a much larger clone one base away. The chain is built from TRDV1 and TRDJ1; no firm D call. The germline V gene has CDR1 TSWWSYY and CDR2 QGS. With 1 base removed from V and 7 bases from J, the gap between germline ends came to 10 bases. This CDR3 comprises 13 residues. The CDR3 DNA follows: TGTGCTCTTGGGGAACCCCAAAGGAGTAAACTCATCTTT. Its protein product is CALGEPQRSKLIF.

In its sample, this clone was seen many times. The chain is built from TRDV1 and TRDJ2, with TRDD3 identical over 9 bases. The CDR3 runs 25 residues. Germline V gene lookup returns CDR1 TSWWSYY and CDR2 QGS. V lost 0 bases, J lost 3 bases, and 29 bases stayed unmatched. The CDR3 DNA reads TGTGCTCTTGGGGAACTAGGGTTTCCTACGGGCCCGTACTGGGGGACCCAGATGGTGACAGCACAACTCTTCTTT. This codes for CALGELGFPTGPYWGTQMVTAQLFF.

There are many counts of this clone. The protein TCRdb lists belongs to a much larger clone and differs from this DNA's translation at residue 15, which points to a read error; the protein shown is made from the DNA. The CDR3: CALGEFDWGSLSAQPFF. Here the CDR3 DNA reads TGTGCTCTTGGGGAATTTGATTGGGGGTCCTTGTCAGCACAACCCTTCTTT. The J gene is TRDJ2, the V gene TRDV1; D is possibly TRDD3 (6 bases). CDR1 is TSWWSYY and CDR2 is QGS in the germline V gene. The CDR3 is made up of 17 amino acids.

The table lists this clone with a few counts. A far larger clone lies a single base away; this is likely a read error. Distinct nucleotide sequences in the sample also encode this CDR3. The V gene is given as TRDV1, and no J gene call is available; the table's D call, TRDD3, was not checked against the DNA. CDR1 and CDR2 from the germline V gene are TSWWSYY and QGS. The CDR3 totals 13 residues. CDR3 amino acids: CALWGGLTAQLFF. CDR3 nucleotide sequence: TGTGCTCTTTGGGGGGGACTGACAGCACAACTCTTCTTC.

In this sample, this clone turned up a few times. The protein TCRdb gives is from a much larger clone and does not agree with this DNA's translation at residue 17, likely a read error; the protein shown here comes from the DNA. The chain uses TRDV1 and TRDJ1; 10 positions agree with TRDD3. TCRdb offers no J gene call, so here the DNA was matched to germline to obtain one. The CDR3 loop spans 20 amino acids. The germline V gene has CDR1 TSWWSYY and CDR2 QGS. CDR3 DNA sequence: TGTGCTCTTGGGGATGAGTCACTTACGGGGGATACGCGTAGCACCGATAGACTCATCTTT. Translating it yields CALGDESLTGDTRSTDRLIF.